What follows are 26 T cell receptor beta chains derived from one specimen sequenced in a study of CD8+ T cells in alopecia areata. In each case, RNA was isolated and then reverse transcribed into cDNA as the sequencing template. Assay: immunoSEQ multiplex PCR; the TCRdb copy retains only in-frame clones and omits some. The table shows about 110,000 clones, with approximately 59% occurring only once. Sequenced material: CD8+ T cells sorted from blood. The origin of the receptors is a human donor in good health.

The chain is built from TRBV4-1 and TRBJ2-1; possible D gene TRBD2, 6 bases. V was shortened by 0 bases and J by 12 bases, with 24 bases between the two germline ends. Germline CDR1 reads MGHRA; CDR2 reads YSYEKL. The CDR3 is 17 amino acids. The DNA of the CDR3 is TGCGCCAGCAGCCAAGATGCATGGGGGGTTAGGCAAGCGGTGCAGTTCTTC. Translation: CASSQDAWGVRQAVQFF.

The chain joins TRBV11-2 to TRBJ2-1; D could derive from TRBD1 or TRBD2 (7 bases each). The CDR3 loop spans 15 amino acids. Trimming left V 1 base short and J 6 bases short, with 13 bases between. Germline values: CDR1 SGHAT, CDR2 FQNNGV. The DNA of the CDR3 is TGTGCCAGCAGCTTAGGCAGGGGGGGTAGCAATGAGCAGTTCTTC. Translating it yields CASSLGRGGSNEQFF. Using reference TRBV11-2 and TRBJ2-1 for the parts outside the CDR3, the full variable domain is EAGVAQSPRYKIIEKRQSVAFWCNPISGHATLYWYQQILGQGPKLLIQFQNNGVVDDSQLPKDRFSAERLKGVDSTLKIQPAKLEDSAVYLCASSLGRGGSNEQFFGPGTRLTVL.

This chain connects TRBV27 to TRBJ2-5, with 7 bases lining up with TRBD2. Germline V gene lookup returns CDR1 MNHEY and CDR2 SMNVEV (reference sequence). The CDR3 has 15 residues. Trimming removed 5 bases from V and 1 base from J; junction bases left unmatched: 7. CDR3 sequence reads: CASSPYGGVQETQYF. The CDR3 DNA reads as TGTGCCAGCAGTCCATATGGGGGGGTCCAAGAGACCCAGTACTTC.

J is TRBJ2-1 and V is TRBV29-1; D assignment may be TRBD1 or TRBD2 (5 bases each). Between the trimmed V and J ends, which lost 6 bases and 5 bases, there was a span of 14 bases. The CDR3 extends over 13 amino acids. Germline values: CDR1 SQVTM, CDR2 ANQGSEA. In DNA, the CDR3 is TGCAGCGTCCCGCCCCAGGGACACAATGAGCAGTTCTTC. Residues: CSVPPQGHNEQFF.

CDR3 sequence reads: CASSPRQGQETQYF. CDR3 coding DNA: TGTGCCAGCTCACCCAGACAAGGGCAAGAGACCCAGTACTTC. The chain links TRBV18 to TRBJ2-5; no definite D call. The germline V gene has CDR1 KGHSH and CDR2 LQKENI. The V end lost 3 bases, the J end lost 2 bases, and 10 bases lay between the germline ends. There are 14 residues in the CDR3.

The table lists this clone with a count of one. J is TRBJ2-7 and V is TRBV29-1; no definite D call. Germline V gives CDR1 SQVTM, CDR2 ANQGSEA. This CDR3 region has 14 residues. The V end lost 2 bases, the J end lost 3 bases, and 14 bases lay between the germline ends. This CDR3 is CSVELGQNLYEQYF. The DNA for the CDR3 is TGCAGCGTTGAATTAGGCCAGAACCTCTACGAGCAGTACTTC.

The sample holds a few counts of this clone. V is TRBV30 and J is TRBJ2-1; 8 nucleotides line up with TRBD2. Germline values: CDR1 GTSNPN, CDR2 SVGIG (reference sequence). Trimming removed 0 bases from V and 4 bases from J; junction bases left unmatched: 5. The CDR3 length is 15 residues. The CDR3 bases are TGTGCCTGGAGTGTCGAAGCGGGGGCATACAATGAGCAGTTCTTC. This codes for CAWSVEAGAYNEQFF.

Concerning this clone: Other nucleotide sequences in the sample specify the same CDR3. The rearrangement links TRBV5-6 to TRBJ1-1, with D unresolved. Deletions cut 0 bases from V and 3 bases from J, with 3 bases between. This CDR3 comprises 12 residues. CDR1 SGHDT and CDR2 YYEEEE come from the germline V gene. For the CDR3, the DNA is TGTGCCAGCAGCTTGGGATACACTGAAGCTTTCTTT. Protein: CASSLGYTEAFF.

The chain links TRBV28 to TRBJ2-2; 7 positions match TRBD1. With 7 bases clipped from V and 0 bases from J, the junction kept 11 bases outside the gene matches. The CDR3 has 17 residues. CDR1 and CDR2 (germline): MDHEN, SYDVKM. The CDR3 nucleotides read TGTGCCAGCACGCCAGGCCAGGGACAGACGAACACCGGGGAGCTGTTTTTT. This codes for CASTPGQGQTNTGELFF.

This chain joins TRBV25-1 and TRBJ2-5; D may be TRBD1 (6 bases). The CDR3 contains 15 residues. Trimming took 4 bases from V and 4 from J, leaving 16 bases between them. The V gene's germline CDR1 is MGHDK and CDR2 SYGVNS. The CDR3 spells CASSAGGQRRETQYF. In nucleotides, the CDR3 is TGTGCCAGCAGTGCCGGCGGACAGCGGAGAGAGACCCAGTACTTC.

This rearrangement joins TRBV30 to TRBJ2-1; 11 bases are shared with TRBD2. Germline V gene sequence: CDR1 GTSNPN, CDR2 SVGIG (reference sequence). The V segment lost 4 bases and the J segment 8 bases; nucleotides outside the gene matches: 10. This CDR3 has 15 amino acids. The CDR3 region is CAWTESTSGGYEQFF. CDR3 bases: TGTGCCTGGACCGAGTCAACTAGCGGGGGTTATGAGCAGTTCTTC.

The J gene is TRBJ1-2, the V gene TRBV6-1; D gene uncertain. Germline CDR1 reads MNHNS; CDR2 reads SASEGT. Trimming shortened V by 4 bases and J by 2 bases, and 5 bases separated the two germline ends. The CDR3 is made up of 12 amino acids. The CDR3: CASSVENYGYTF. For the CDR3, the DNA is TGTGCCAGCAGTGTGGAAAACTATGGCTACACCTTC.

This clone was counted a few times. The CDR3: CASSGRDPLRETQYF. CDR3 bases: TGTGCCAGCAGCGGTCGGGACCCCCTTCGAGAGACCCAGTACTTC. The chain carries TRBV7-9 and TRBJ2-5; D is possibly TRBD1 or TRBD2 (5 bases each). The V end lost 5 bases, the J end lost 4 bases, and 17 bases lay between the germline ends. Germline CDR1 is SEHNR and CDR2 is FQNEAQ (reference sequence). The CDR3 consists of 15 residues.

V is TRBV23-1 and J is TRBJ2-7; D gene uncertain. TRBV23-1 counts as an open reading frame of uncertain function. V gave up 1 base and J gave up 3 bases, with 22 bases separating them. The CDR3 covers 18 residues. The CDR3 DNA reads as TGCGCCAGCAGTCAATGGCGGTCTGGTACCCGTAGAATCTACGAGCAGTACTTC. Protein sequence: CASSQWRSGTRRIYEQYF.

The genes are TRBV4-1 and TRBJ1-1; D not certain. The V gene lost 1 base and the J gene lost 5 bases, with 2 bases spanning the gap. CDR3 length equals 11 residues. The germline V gene has CDR1 MGHRA and CDR2 YSYEKL. CDR3 amino acids: CASSQGTEAFF. CDR3 coding DNA: TGCGCCAGCAGCCAAGGGACTGAAGCTTTCTTT.

The V gene is TRBV29-1, the J gene TRBJ1-2; 7 bases align to TRBD1. V lost 6 bases to trimming and J lost 3 bases; unmatched junction nucleotides: 13. Germline CDR1 and CDR2: SQVTM and ANQGSEA. The CDR3 totals 15 residues. The CDR3 DNA reads as TGCAGCGTCACGGAGATTAGGACAGGAGACTATGGCTACACCTTC. Translated, it gives CSVTEIRTGDYGYTF.

This clone was seen more than once but under ten times. This chain joins TRBV2 and TRBJ1-1; D unresolved. This CDR3 spans 12 amino acids. The ends were cut back, 6 bases at V and 1 base at J, with 6 bases in the middle. Per the germline V gene, CDR1 is SNHLY and CDR2 is FYNNEI. CDR3 sequence: CASRVGNTEAFF. The CDR3 nucleotides are TGTGCCAGCAGGGTTGGGAACACTGAAGCTTTCTTT.

The chain employs TRBV5-4 and TRBJ2-3; possibly TRBD1 or TRBD2 for D (5 bases each). V shed 3 bases and J shed 0 bases, with 11 bases lying between them. The germline gives CDR1 SGHNT, CDR2 YYREEE (reference sequence). This CDR3 contains 15 residues. CDR3: CASSSGPTSTDTQYF. In DNA, the CDR3 is TGTGCCAGCAGCTCGGGACCCACGAGCACAGATACGCAGTATTTT. The entire variable domain, with the rest obtained from reference TRBV5-4 and TRBJ2-3, is as follows: ETGVTQSPTHLIKTRGQQVTLRCSSQSGHNTVSWYQQALGQGPQFIFQYYREEENGRGNFPPRFSGLQFPNYSSELNVNALELDDSALYLCASSSGPTSTDTQYFGPGTRLTVL.

The rearrangement uses TRBV13 and TRBJ1-1; D not resolved. Germline CDR1 reads PRHDT; CDR2 reads FYEKMQ (reference sequence). This CDR3 spans 12 amino acids. Trimming took off 7 bases at V and 5 bases at J, with 11 bases between the two ends. The CDR3: CASTYTGTEAFF. The CDR3 coding sequence is TGTGCCAGCACCTATACCGGGACTGAAGCTTTCTTT.

This chain connects TRBV6-5 to TRBJ1-1; 7 positions match TRBD1. Germline CDR1 MNHEY, CDR2 SVGAGI. V lost 4 bases and J lost 4; bases outside the gene matches: 0. This CDR3 comprises 12 residues. The CDR3 region has the DNA TGTGCCAGCAGTTCAGGGGGCACTGAAGCTTTCTTT. This codes for CASSSGGTEAFF.

This clone showed up many times. The chain joins TRBV28 to TRBJ2-6, with D possibly TRBD2 on 5 matching bases. The CDR3 contains 16 residues. Germline loops: CDR1 MDHEN, CDR2 SYDVKM. V dropped 5 bases and J dropped 0 bases, with 11 bases sitting between them. CDR3 in DNA: TGTGCCAGCAGTGAGGGTGCCAACTCTGGGGCCAACGTCCTGACTTTC. It is translated as CASSEGANSGANVLTF. Drawing the rest from reference TRBV28 and TRBJ2-6, the complete variable domain is DVKVTQSSRYLVKRTGEKVFLECVQDMDHENMFWYRQDPGLGLRLIYFSYDVKMKEKGDIPEGYSVSREKKERFSLILESASTNQTSMYLCASSEGANSGANVLTFGAGSRLTVL.

This clone was counted only a few times. The gene calls are TRBV27 and TRBJ2-5, with 7 bases identical to TRBD1. Germline V gives CDR1 MNHEY, CDR2 SMNVEV (reference sequence). The CDR3 is 16 amino acids. Trimming at V came to 3 bases and at J to 3 bases, leaving 10 bases not matched to a gene. CDR3 loop: CASSFSPTGFKETQYF. CDR3 sequence (DNA): TGTGCCAGCAGTTTCAGCCCGACAGGGTTCAAAGAGACCCAGTACTTC.

This clone turned up a few times. The V gene is TRBV9, the J gene TRBJ2-3; 8 bases map to TRBD1. The germline V gene has CDR1 SGDLS and CDR2 YYNGEE. V lost 3 bases to trimming and J lost 8 bases; unmatched junction nucleotides: 11. CDR3 length: 15 amino acids. CDR3 region: CASSDPGQVRGTQYF. In nucleotides, the CDR3 is TGTGCCAGCAGCGACCCGGGACAGGTCAGGGGTACGCAGTATTTT.

The rearrangement links TRBV5-6 to TRBJ1-4; D uncertain. CDR1 SGHDT and CDR2 YYEEEE come from the germline V gene. This CDR3 spans 13 amino acids. V was shortened by 4 bases and J by 10 bases, with 14 bases between the two germline ends. The DNA of the CDR3 is TGTGCCAGCAGCCTGGGGTCTTGGGGAAAACTGTTTTTT. Translating gives CASSLGSWGKLFF.

This chain joins TRBV4-1 and TRBJ2-2; D remains unclear. Germline assignment: CDR1 MGHRA and CDR2 YSYEKL. Trimming left V 2 bases short and J 7 bases short, with 8 bases between. The CDR3 has 13 residues. The DNA of the CDR3 is TGCGCCAGCAGCCAATCGAATGACGGGGAGCTGTTTTTT. Translation gives CASSQSNDGELFF.

The chain recombines TRBV9 with TRBJ1-2; 8 nucleotides agree with TRBD1. The junction had 11 bases not matched to a gene; V was cut back by 5 bases and J by 2 bases. The CDR3 length is 16 residues. Germline CDR1 reads SGDLS; CDR2 reads YYNGEE. CDR3 nucleotide sequence: TGTGCCAGCAGGGAAACAGGGGGGATAGGAAACTATGGCTACACCTTC. It yields the protein CASRETGGIGNYGYTF.